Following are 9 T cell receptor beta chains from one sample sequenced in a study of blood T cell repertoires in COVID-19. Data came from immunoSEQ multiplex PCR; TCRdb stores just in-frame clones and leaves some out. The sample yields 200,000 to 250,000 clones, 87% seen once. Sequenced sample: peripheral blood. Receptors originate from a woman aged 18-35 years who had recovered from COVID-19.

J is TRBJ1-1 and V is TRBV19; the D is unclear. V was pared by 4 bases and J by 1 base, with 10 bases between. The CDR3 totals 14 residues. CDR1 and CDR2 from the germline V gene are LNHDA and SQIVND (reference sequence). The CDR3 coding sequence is TGTGCCAGTAGTAAAGTGTCGGGGAACACTGAAGCTTTCTTT. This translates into CASSKVSGNTEAFF.

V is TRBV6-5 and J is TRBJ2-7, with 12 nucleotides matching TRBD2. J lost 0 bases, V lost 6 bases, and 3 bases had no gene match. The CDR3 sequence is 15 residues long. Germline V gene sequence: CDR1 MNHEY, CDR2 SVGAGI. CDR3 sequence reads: CASSRTSGASYEQYF. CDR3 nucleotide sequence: TGTGCCAGCAGCCGGACTAGCGGGGCCTCCTACGAGCAGTACTTC.

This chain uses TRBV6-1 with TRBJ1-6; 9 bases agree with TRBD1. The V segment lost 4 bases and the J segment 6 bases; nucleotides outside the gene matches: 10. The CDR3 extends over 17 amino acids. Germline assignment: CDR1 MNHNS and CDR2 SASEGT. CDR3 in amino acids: CASSGTGTGSGNSPLHF. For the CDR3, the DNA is TGTGCCAGCAGTGGAACCGGGACAGGGTCTGGTAATTCACCCCTCCACTTT.

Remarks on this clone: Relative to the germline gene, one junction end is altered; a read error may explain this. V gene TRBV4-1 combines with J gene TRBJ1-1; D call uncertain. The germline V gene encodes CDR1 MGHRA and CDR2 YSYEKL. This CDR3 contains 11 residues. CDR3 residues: CASSQAIALLW. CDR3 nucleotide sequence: TGCGCCAGCAGCCAAGCGATAGCCCTCCTATGG.

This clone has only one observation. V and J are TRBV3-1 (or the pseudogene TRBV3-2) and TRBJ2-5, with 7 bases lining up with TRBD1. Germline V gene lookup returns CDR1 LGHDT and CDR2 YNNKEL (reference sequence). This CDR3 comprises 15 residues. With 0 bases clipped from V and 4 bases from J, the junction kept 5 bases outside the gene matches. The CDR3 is CASSQELGQLETQYF. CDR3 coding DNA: TGTGCCAGCAGCCAAGAATTGGGACAGCTAGAGACCCAGTACTTC.

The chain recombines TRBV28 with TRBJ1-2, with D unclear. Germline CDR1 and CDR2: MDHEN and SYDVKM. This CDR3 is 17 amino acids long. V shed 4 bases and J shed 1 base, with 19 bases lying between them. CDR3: CASSSGVAGSVNYGYTF. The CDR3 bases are TGTGCCAGCAGTTCGGGAGTGGCAGGCTCGGTTAACTATGGCTACACCTTC.

The CDR3 reads CAWSVKQANPTDTQYF. CDR3 nucleotides: TGTGCCTGGAGTGTCAAGCAGGCGAATCCCACAGATACGCAGTATTTT. The chain links TRBV30 to TRBJ2-3; D call uncertain. Germline values: CDR1 GTSNPN, CDR2 SVGIG (reference sequence). There are 16 residues in the CDR3. Trimming stripped 0 bases from V and 2 bases from J, with 15 bases between.

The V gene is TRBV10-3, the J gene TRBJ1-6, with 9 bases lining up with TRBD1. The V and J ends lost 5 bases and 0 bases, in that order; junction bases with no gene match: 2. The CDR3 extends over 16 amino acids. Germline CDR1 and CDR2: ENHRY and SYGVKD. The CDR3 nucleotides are TGTGCCATCAGTAAGGACAGGGGCTCCTATAATTCACCCCTCCACTTT. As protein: CAISKDRGSYNSPLHF.

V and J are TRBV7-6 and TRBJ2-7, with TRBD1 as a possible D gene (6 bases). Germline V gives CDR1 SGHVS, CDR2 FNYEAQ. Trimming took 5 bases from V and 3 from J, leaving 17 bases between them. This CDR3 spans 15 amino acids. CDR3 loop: CASSTGDKVFYEQYF. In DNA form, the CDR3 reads TGTGCCAGCAGCACCGGGGACAAGGTGTTCTACGAGCAGTACTTC.